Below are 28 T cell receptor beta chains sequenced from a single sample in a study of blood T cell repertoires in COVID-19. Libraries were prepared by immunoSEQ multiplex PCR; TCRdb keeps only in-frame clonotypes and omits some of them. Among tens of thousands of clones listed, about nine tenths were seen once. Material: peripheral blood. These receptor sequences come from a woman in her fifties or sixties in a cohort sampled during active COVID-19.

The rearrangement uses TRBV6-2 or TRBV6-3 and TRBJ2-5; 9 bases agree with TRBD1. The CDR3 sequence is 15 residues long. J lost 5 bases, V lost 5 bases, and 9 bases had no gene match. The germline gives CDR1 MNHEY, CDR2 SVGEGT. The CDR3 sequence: CASSPRTGEGETQYF. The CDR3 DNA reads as TGTGCCAGCAGTCCCCGGACAGGGGAGGGGGAGACCCAGTACTTC.

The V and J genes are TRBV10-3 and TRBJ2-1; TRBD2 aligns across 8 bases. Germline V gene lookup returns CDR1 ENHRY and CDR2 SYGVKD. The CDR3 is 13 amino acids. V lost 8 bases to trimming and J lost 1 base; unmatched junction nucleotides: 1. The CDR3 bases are TGTGCCATCCGGGGGGGGTCCTACAATGAGCAGTTCTTC. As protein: CAIRGGSYNEQFF.

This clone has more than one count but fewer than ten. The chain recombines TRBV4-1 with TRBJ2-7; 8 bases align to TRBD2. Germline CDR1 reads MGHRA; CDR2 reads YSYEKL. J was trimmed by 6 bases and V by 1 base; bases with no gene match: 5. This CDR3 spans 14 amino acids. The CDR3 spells CASSQAVTSGEQYF. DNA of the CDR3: TGCGCCAGCAGCCAAGCAGTCACTAGCGGCGAGCAGTACTTC.

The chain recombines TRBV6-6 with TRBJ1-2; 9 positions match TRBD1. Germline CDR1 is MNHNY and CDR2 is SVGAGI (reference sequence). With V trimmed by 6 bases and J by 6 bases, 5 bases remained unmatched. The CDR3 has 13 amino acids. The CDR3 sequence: CASSDTGGNGYTF. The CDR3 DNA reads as TGTGCCAGCAGCGACACAGGGGGCAATGGCTACACCTTC.

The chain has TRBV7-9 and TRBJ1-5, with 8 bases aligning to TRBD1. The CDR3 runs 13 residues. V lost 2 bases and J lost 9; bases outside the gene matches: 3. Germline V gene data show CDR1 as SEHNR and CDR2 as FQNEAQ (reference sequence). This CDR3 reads CASSLTGGRPQHF. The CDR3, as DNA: TGTGCCAGCAGCTTAACAGGGGGGAGGCCCCAGCATTTT.

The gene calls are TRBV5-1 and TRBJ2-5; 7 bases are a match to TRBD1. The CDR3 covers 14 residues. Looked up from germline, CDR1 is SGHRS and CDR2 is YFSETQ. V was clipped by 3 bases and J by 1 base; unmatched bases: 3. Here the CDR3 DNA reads TGCGCCAGCAGCTCCGGGACAGCCCAAGAGACCCAGTACTTC. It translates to CASSSGTAQETQYF.

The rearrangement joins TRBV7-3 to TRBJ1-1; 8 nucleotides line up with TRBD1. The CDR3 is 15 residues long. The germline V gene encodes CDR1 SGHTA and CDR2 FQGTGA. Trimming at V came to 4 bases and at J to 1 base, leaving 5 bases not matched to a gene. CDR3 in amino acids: CASSSQGAANTEAFF. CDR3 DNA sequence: TGTGCCAGCAGCTCTCAGGGGGCGGCGAACACTGAAGCTTTCTTT.

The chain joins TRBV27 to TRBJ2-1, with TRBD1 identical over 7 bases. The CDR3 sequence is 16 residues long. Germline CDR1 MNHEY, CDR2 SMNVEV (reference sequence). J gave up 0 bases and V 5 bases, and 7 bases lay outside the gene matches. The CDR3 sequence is CASSLIQGISYNEQFF. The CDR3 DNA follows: TGTGCCAGCAGTCTGATACAGGGGATCTCCTACAATGAGCAGTTCTTC.

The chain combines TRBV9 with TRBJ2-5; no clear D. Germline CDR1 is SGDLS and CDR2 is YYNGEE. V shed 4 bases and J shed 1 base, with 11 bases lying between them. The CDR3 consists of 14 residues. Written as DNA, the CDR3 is TGTGCCAGCAGCCCGAATCCGGGCCAAGAGACCCAGTACTTC. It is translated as CASSPNPGQETQYF. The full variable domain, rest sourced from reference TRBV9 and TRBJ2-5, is DSGVTQTPKHLITATGQRVTLRCSPRSGDLSVYWYQQSLDQGLQFLIQYYNGEERAKGNILERFSAQQFPDLHSELNLSSLELGDSALYFCASSPNPGQETQYFGPGTRLLVL.

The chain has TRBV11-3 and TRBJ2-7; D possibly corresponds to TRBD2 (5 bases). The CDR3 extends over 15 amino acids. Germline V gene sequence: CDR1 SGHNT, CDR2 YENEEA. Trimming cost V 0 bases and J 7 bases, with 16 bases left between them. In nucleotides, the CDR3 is TGTGCCAGCAGCTTAGATTTCGGCCCCGAGCGGGAGCAGTACTTC. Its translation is CASSLDFGPEREQYF.

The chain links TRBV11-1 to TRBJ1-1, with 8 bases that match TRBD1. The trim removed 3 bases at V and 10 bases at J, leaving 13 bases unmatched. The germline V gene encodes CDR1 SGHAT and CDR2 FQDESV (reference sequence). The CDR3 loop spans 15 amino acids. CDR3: CASSLDSTRGLIAFF. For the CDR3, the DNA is TGTGCCAGCAGCTTGGACTCCACCAGGGGGCTGATAGCTTTCTTT.

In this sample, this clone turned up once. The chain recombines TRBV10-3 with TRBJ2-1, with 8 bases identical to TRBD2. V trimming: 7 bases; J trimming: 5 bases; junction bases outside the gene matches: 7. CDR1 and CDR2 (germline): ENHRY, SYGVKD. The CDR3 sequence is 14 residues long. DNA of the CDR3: TGTGCCATCAACGGGGGACTAGGAAACAATGAGCAGTTCTTC. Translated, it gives CAINGGLGNNEQFF.

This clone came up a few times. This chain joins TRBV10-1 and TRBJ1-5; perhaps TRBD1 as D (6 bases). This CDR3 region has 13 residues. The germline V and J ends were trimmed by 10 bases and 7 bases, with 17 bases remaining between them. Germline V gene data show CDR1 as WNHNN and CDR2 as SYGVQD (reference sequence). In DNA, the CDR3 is TGCGCCACCCGGAACAGGGAGGGCCAGCCCCAGCATTTT. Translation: CATRNREGQPQHF.

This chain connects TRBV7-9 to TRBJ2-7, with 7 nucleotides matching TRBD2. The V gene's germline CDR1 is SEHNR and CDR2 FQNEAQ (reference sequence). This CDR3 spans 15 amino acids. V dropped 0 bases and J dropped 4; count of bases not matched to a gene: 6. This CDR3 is CASSLAAGTHYEQYF. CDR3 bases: TGTGCCAGCAGCTTAGCAGCGGGGACTCATTACGAGCAGTACTTC.

In nucleotides, the CDR3 is TGTGCCAGCAGCTTAGCGCGCGTCAGGGGCAGATATAACTATGGCTACACCTTC. Its protein is CASSLARVRGRYNYGYTF. The chain has TRBV7-9 and TRBJ1-2; maybe TRBD1 (6 bases). Trimming took 0 bases from V and 1 from J, leaving 18 bases between them. This CDR3 region has 18 residues. Germline-derived CDR1 and CDR2 are SEHNR and FQNEAQ (reference sequence).

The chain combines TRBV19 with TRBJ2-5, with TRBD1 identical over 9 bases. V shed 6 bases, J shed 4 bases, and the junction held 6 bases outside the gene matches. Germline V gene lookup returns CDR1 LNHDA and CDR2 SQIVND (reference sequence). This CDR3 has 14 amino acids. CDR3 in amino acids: CASRRTGGLETQYF. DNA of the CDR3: TGTGCCAGTAGGAGAACAGGGGGCTTAGAGACCCAGTACTTC.

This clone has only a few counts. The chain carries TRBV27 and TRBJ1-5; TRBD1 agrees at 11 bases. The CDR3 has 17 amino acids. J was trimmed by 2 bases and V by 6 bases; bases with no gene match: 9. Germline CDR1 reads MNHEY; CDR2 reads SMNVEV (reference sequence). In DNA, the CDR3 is TGTGCCAGCAGGCCGGGACAGGGGGATTGGGGCAATCAGCCCCAGCATTTT. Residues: CASRPGQGDWGNQPQHF.

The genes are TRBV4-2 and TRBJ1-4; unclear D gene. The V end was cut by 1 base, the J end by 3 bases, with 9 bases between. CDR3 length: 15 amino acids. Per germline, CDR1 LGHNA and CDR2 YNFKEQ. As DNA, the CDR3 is TGTGCCAGCAGCCAAGGCCCGGTCTCTAATGAAAAACTGTTTTTT. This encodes CASSQGPVSNEKLFF.

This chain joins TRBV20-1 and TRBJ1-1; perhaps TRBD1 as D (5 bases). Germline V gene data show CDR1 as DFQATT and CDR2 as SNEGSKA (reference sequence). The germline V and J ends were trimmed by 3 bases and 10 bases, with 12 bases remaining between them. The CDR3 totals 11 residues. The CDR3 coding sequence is TGCAGTGCTAGCCCCGACAGAATAGCTTTCTTT. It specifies CSASPDRIAFF.

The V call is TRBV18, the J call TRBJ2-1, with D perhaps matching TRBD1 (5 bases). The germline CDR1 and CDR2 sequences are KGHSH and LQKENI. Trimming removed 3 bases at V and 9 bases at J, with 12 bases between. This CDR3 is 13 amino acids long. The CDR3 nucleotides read TGTGCCAGCTCACCCCACCCACAGGCTGAGCAGTTCTTC. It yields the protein CASSPHPQAEQFF.

In nucleotides, the CDR3 is TGTGCCAGCAGTGGGGTCAGGGGGCTGGGAGAGCAGTACTTC. Residues: CASSGVRGLGEQYF. V gene TRBV2 combines with J gene TRBJ2-7; TRBD1 matches 8 bases. Per germline, CDR1 SNHLY and CDR2 FYNNEI. The CDR3 loop spans 14 amino acids. V trimming: 4 bases; J trimming: 7 bases; junction bases outside the gene matches: 9.

This CDR3 reads CASSLSGGGHNEQFF. The DNA for the CDR3 is TGTGCCAGCAGCTTAAGCGGGGGGGGCCACAATGAGCAGTTCTTC. This sequence joins TRBV11-2 and TRBJ2-1; 10 bases fit TRBD2. This CDR3 is 15 amino acids long. Germline assignment: CDR1 SGHAT and CDR2 FQNNGV. Germline trimming cut 2 bases from V and 5 bases from J; bases unmatched to any gene: 3.

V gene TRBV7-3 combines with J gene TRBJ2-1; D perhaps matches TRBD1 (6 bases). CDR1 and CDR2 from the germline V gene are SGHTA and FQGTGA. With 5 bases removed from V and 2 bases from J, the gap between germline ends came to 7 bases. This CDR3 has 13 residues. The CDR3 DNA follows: TGTGCCAGCAGCCGGACAGCCTACAATGAGCAGTTCTTC. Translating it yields CASSRTAYNEQFF.

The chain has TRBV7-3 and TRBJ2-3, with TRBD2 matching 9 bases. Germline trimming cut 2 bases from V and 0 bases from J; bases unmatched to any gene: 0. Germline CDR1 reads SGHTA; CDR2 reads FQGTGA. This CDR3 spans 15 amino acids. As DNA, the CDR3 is TGTGCCAGCAGCTTACTAGCGGGGAGCACAGATACGCAGTATTTT. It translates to CASSLLAGSTDTQYF.

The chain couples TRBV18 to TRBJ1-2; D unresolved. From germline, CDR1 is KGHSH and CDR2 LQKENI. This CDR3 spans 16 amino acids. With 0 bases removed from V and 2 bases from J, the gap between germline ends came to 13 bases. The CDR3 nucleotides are TGTGCCAGCTCACCACCGGCGAGGGCAGGAAACTATGGCTACACCTTC. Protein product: CASSPPARAGNYGYTF.

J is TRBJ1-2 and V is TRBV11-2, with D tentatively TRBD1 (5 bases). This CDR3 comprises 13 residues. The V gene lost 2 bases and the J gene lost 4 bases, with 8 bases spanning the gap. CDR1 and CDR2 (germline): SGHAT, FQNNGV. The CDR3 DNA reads TGTGCCAGCAGCTTAATGCAGGGCTATGGCTACACCTTC. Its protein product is CASSLMQGYGYTF. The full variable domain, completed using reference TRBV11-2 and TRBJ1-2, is EAGVAQSPRYKIIEKRQSVAFWCNPISGHATLYWYQQILGQGPKLLIQFQNNGVVDDSQLPKDRFSAERLKGVDSTLKIQPAKLEDSAVYLCASSLMQGYGYTFGSGTRLTVV.

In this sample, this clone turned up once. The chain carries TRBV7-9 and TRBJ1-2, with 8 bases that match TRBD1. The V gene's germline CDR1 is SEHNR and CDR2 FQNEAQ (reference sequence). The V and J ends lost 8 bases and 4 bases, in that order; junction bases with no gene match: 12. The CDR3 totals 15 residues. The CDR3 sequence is CASADGGQDIYGYTF. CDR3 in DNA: TGTGCCAGCGCCGATGGGGGACAGGACATCTATGGCTACACCTTC.

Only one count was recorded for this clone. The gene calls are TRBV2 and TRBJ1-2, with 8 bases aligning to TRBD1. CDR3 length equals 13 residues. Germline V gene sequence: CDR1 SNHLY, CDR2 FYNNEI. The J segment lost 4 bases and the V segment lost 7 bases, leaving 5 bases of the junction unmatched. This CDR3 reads CASNGQGPYGYTF. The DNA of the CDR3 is TGTGCCAGCAACGGACAGGGTCCCTATGGCTACACCTTC.